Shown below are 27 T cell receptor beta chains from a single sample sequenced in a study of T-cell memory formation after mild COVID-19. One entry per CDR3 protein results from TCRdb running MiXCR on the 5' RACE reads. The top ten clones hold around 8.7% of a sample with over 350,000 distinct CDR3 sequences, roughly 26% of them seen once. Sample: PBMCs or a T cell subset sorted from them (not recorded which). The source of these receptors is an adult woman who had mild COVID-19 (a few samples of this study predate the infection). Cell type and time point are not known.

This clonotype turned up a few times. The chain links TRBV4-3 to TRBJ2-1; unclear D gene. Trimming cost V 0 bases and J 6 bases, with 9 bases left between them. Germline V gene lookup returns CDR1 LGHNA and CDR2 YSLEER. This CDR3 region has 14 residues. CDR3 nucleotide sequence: TGCGCCAGCAGCCAAGACCTGAGTGGCAATGAGCAGTTCTTC. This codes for CASSQDLSGNEQFF.

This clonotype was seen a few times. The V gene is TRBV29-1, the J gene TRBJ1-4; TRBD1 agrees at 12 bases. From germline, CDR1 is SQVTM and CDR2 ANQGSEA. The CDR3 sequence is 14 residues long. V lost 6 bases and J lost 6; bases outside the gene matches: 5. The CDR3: CSVGDRGRYEKLFF. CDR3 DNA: TGCAGCGTGGGGGACAGGGGGCGGTATGAAAAACTGTTTTTT. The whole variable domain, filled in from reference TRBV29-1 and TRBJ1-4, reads SAVISQKPSRDICQRGTSLTIQCQVDSQVTMMFWYRQQPGQSLTLIATANQGSEATYESGFVIDKFPISRPNLTFSTLTVSNMSPEDSSIYLCSVGDRGRYEKLFFGSGTQLSVL.

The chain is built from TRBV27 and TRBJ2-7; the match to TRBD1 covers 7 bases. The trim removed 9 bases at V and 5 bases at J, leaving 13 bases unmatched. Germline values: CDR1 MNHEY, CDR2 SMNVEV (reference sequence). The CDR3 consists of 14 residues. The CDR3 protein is CASGATGPFDEQYF. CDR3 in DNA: TGTGCCAGTGGAGCGACAGGGCCCTTCGACGAGCAGTACTTC.

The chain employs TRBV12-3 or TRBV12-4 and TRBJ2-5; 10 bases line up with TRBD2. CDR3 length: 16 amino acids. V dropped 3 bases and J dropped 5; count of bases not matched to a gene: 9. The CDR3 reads CASSFGSGGIVETQYF. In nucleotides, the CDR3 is TGTGCCAGCAGTTTTGGTAGCGGGGGGATTGTGGAGACCCAGTACTTC.

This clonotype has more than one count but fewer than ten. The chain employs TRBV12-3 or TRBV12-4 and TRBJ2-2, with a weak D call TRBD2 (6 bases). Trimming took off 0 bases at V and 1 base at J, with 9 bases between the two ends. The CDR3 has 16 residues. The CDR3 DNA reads TGTGCCAGCAGTTTAGCGAGGGGAGGGAACACCGGGGAGCTGTTTTTT. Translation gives CASSLARGGNTGELFF.

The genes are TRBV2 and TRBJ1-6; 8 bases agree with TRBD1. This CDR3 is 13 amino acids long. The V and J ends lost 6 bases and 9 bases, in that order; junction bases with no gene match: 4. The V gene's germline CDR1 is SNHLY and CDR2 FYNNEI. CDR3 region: CASRGDRSSPLHF. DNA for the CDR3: TGTGCCAGCAGGGGGGACAGGAGTTCACCCCTCCACTTT.

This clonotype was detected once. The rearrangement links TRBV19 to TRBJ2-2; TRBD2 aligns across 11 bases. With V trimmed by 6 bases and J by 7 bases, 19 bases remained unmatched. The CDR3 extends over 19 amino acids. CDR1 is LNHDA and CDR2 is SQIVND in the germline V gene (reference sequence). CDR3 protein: CASSLPPGLAVPEDGELFF. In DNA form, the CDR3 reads TGTGCCAGTAGCCTTCCACCGGGACTAGCGGTACCCGAGGACGGGGAGCTGTTTTTT.

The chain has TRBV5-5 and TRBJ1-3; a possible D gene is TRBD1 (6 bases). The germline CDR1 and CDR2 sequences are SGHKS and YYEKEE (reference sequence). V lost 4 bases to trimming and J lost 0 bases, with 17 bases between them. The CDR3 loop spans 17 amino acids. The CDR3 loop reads CASSRAGTPVSGNTIYF. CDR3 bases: TGTGCCAGCAGCAGGGCCGGGACACCGGTCTCTGGAAACACCATATATTTT.

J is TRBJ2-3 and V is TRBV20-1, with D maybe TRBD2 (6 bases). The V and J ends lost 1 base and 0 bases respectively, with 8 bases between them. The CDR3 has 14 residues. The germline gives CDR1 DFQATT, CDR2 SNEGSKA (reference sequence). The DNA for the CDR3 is TGCAGTGCTAGAGTTGGGACTAGCACAGATACGCAGTATTTT. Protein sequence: CSARVGTSTDTQYF.

The CDR3 DNA is TGTGCCAGCAGCTCGGGACATCGGAACACTGAAGCTTTCTTT. This codes for CASSSGHRNTEAFF. This chain joins TRBV7-6 and TRBJ1-1; TRBD1 is a possible D gene (6 bases). CDR1 SGHVS and CDR2 FNYEAQ come from the germline V gene. CDR3 length equals 14 residues. Trimming took 4 bases from V and 1 from J, leaving 10 bases between them.

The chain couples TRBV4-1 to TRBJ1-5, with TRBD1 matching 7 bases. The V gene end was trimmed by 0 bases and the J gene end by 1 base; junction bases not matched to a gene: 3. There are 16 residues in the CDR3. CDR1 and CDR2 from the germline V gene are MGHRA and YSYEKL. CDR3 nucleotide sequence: TGCGCCAGCAGCCAAGAAGGGGGCGCGAGCAATCAGCCCCAGCATTTT. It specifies CASSQEGGASNQPQHF.

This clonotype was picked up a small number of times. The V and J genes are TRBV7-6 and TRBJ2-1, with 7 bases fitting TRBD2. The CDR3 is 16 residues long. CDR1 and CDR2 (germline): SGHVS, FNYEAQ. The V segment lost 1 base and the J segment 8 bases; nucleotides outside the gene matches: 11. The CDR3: CASSLVRAGAPHEQFF. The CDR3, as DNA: TGTGCCAGCAGCTTAGTCAGGGCGGGAGCGCCCCATGAGCAGTTCTTC.

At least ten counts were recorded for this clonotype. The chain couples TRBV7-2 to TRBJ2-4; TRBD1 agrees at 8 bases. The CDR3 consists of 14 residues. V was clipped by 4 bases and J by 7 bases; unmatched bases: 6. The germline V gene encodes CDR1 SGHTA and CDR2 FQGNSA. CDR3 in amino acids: CASSSFTGGNIQYF. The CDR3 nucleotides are TGTGCCAGCAGCTCATTTACAGGGGGTAACATTCAGTACTTC.

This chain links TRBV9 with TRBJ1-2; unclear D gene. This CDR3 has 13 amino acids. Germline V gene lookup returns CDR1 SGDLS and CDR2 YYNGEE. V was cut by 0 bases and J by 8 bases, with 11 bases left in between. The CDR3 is CASSVGRTLGYTF. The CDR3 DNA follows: TGTGCCAGCAGCGTAGGTAGGACTCTCGGCTACACCTTC. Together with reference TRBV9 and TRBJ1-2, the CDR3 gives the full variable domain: DSGVTQTPKHLITATGQRVTLRCSPRSGDLSVYWYQQSLDQGLQFLIQYYNGEERAKGNILERFSAQQFPDLHSELNLSSLELGDSALYFCASSVGRTLGYTFGSGTRLTVV.

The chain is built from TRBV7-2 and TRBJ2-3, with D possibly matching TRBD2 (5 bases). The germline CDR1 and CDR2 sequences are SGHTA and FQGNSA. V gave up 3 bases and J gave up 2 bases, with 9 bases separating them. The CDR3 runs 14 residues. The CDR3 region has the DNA TGTGCCAGCAGCTTGGACTTAAACACAGATACGCAGTATTTT. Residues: CASSLDLNTDTQYF.

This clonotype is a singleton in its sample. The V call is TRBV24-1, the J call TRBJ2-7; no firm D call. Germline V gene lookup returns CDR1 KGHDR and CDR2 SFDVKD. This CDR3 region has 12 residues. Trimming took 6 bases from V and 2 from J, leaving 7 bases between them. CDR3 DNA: TGTGCCACCAGTAGCGCAGCCTACGAGCAGTACTTC. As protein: CATSSAAYEQYF.

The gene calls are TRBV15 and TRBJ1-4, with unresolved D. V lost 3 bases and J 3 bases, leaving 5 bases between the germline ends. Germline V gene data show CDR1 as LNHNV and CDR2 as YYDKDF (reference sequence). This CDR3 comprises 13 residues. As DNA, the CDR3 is TGTGCCACCAGCAGGGTAGCTAATGAAAAACTGTTTTTT. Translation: CATSRVANEKLFF.

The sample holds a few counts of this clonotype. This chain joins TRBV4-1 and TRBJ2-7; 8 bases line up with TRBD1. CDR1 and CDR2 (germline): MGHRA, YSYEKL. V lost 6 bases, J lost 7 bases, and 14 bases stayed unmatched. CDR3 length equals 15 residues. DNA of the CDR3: TGCGCCAGCAGAGAACAGGGGGACCTTCCGGGAGAGCAGTACTTC. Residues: CASREQGDLPGEQYF.

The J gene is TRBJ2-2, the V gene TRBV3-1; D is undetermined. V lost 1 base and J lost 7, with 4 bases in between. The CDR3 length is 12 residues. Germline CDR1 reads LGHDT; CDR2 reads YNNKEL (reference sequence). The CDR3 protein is CASSQGGGELFF. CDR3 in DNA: TGTGCCAGCAGCCAAGGTGGCGGGGAGCTGTTTTTT.

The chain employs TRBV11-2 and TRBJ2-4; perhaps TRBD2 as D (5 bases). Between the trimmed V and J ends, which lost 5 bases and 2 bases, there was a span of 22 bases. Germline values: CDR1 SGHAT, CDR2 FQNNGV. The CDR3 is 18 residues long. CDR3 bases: TGTGCCAGCAGCCCCTACGGAACTAGATGGGTTTCCAAAAACATTCAGTACTTC. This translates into CASSPYGTRWVSKNIQYF.

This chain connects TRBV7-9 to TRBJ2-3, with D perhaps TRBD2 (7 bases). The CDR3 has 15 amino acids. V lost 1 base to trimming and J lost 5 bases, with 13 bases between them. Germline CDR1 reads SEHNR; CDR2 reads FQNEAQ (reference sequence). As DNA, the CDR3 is TGTGCCAGCAGCTTAGGCGGGGGCCGAGGAGATACGCAGTATTTT. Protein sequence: CASSLGGGRGDTQYF.

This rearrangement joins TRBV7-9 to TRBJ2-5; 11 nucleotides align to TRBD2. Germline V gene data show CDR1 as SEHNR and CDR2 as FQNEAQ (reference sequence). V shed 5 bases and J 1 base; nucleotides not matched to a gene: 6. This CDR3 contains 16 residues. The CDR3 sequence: CASSLIGLAGQETQYF. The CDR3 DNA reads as TGTGCCAGCAGCCTTATCGGACTAGCGGGCCAAGAGACCCAGTACTTC.

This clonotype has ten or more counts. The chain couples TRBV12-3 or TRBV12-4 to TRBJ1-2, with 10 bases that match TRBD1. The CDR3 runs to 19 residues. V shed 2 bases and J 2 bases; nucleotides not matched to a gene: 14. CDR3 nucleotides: TGTGCCAGCAGTTTAAGCCCATCGGGACAGGGGCGAACGAACTATGGCTACACCTTC. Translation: CASSLSPSGQGRTNYGYTF.

This chain's CDR3 is CSTSPGRAGYGYTF. In DNA, the CDR3 is TGCAGCACCTCCCCGGGCAGGGCTGGCTATGGCTACACCTTC. The chain recombines TRBV29-1 with TRBJ1-2; tentatively, D is TRBD1 (5 bases). The V and J ends lost 8 bases and 4 bases respectively, with 20 bases between them. The germline V gene encodes CDR1 SQVTM and CDR2 ANQGSEA. The CDR3 length is 14 residues.

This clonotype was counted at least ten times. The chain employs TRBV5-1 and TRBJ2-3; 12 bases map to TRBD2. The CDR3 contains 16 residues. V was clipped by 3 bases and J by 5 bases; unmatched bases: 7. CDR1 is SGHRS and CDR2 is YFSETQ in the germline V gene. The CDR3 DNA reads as TGCGCCAGCAGCTGGACTAGCGGGGAAGGGGGAGATACGCAGTATTTT. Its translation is CASSWTSGEGGDTQYF.

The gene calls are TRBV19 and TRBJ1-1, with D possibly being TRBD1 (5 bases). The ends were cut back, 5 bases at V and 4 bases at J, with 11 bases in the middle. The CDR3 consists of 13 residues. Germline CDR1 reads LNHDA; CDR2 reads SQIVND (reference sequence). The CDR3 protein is CASSPSGGTEAFF. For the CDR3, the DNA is TGTGCCAGTAGTCCTTCCGGGGGCACTGAAGCTTTCTTT.

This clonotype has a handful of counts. The CDR3 DNA is TGTGCCAGCAGCCACAGGGAAAACACTGAAGCTTTCTTT. Residues: CASSHRENTEAFF. The V and J genes are TRBV6-4 and TRBJ1-1; D might be TRBD1 (6 bases). V was pared by 6 bases and J by 2 bases, with 10 bases between. Germline V gives CDR1 MRHNA, CDR2 SNTAGT. The CDR3 totals 13 residues.